Each of the 8 T cell receptor beta chains below was sequenced from the same sample in a study of radiotherapy plus CTLA-4 blockade in lung cancer. Clones were read by immunoSEQ multiplex PCR, and TCRdb kept only the in-frame ones, dropping some. This table holds roughly 62,000 clones, approximately 76% found once. The sequences come from peripheral blood, collected from a patient treated with radiotherapy plus ipilimumab. These TCRs come from a human donor with non-small cell lung cancer who had a complete response to radiotherapy plus ipilimumab.

By share, this clone counts as medium-sized. The chain carries TRBV6-5 and TRBJ1-5; 10 bases map to TRBD1. V trimming: 5 bases; J trimming: 4 bases; junction bases outside the gene matches: 5. This CDR3 is 15 amino acids long. Germline V gene sequence: CDR1 MNHEY, CDR2 SVGAGI. The CDR3 spells CASSTRQGANQPQHF. In DNA, the CDR3 is TGTGCCAGCAGTACCAGACAGGGGGCTAATCAGCCCCAGCATTTT.

The chain recombines TRBV7-8 with TRBJ1-5; the D gene is possibly TRBD1 (5 bases). The CDR3 is 15 amino acids. In germline, CDR1 is SGHVS, CDR2 FQNEAQ. V was pared by 0 bases and J by 6 bases, with 12 bases between. The CDR3 DNA reads TGTGCCAGCAGCTTAGCTGCCAGGGCCGGTCAGCCCCAGCATTTT. This codes for CASSLAARAGQPQHF.

This clone has a handful of counts. As DNA, the CDR3 is TGTGCCAGCAGACCCGGACAGGGAGAAGCTTTCTTT. This translates into CASRPGQGEAFF. The chain recombines TRBV6-6 with TRBJ1-1; 8 nucleotides line up with TRBD1. With V trimmed by 6 bases and J by 8 bases, 5 bases remained unmatched. The germline V gene encodes CDR1 MNHNY and CDR2 SVGAGI (reference sequence). The CDR3 length is 12 residues.

This clone was detected only a few times. The rearrangement links TRBV28 to TRBJ1-5; no firm D call. The CDR3 is 12 amino acids. V was cut by 2 bases and J by 6 bases, with 5 bases left in between. Germline values: CDR1 MDHEN, CDR2 SYDVKM. The CDR3 spells CASSLRIQPQHF. DNA for the CDR3: TGTGCCAGCAGTTTACGTATTCAGCCCCAGCATTTT.

The chain employs TRBV7-9 and TRBJ2-4, with D possibly matching TRBD1 (6 bases). V shed 5 bases and J shed 6 bases, with 17 bases lying between them. The germline gives CDR1 SEHNR, CDR2 FQNEAQ (reference sequence). This CDR3 region has 15 residues. CDR3 sequence (DNA): TGTGCCAGCAGCAGTGACAGGATCGGTGCAAACATTCAGTACTTC. Translation: CASSSDRIGANIQYF.

The chain joins TRBV6-5 to TRBJ2-1; tentatively, D is TRBD2 (5 bases). The germline V gene encodes CDR1 MNHEY and CDR2 SVGAGI. V was pared by 2 bases and J by 3 bases, with 8 bases between. The CDR3 contains 14 residues. The chain's CDR3 is CASSYPGNYNEQFF. CDR3 sequence (DNA): TGTGCCAGCAGTTACCCCGGGAACTACAATGAGCAGTTCTTC.

The chain couples TRBV7-9 to TRBJ1-6, with D possibly matching TRBD1 (5 bases). V was pared by 5 bases and J by 9 bases, with 20 bases between. This CDR3 region has 16 residues. Per the germline V gene, CDR1 is SEHNR and CDR2 is FQNEAQ (reference sequence). CDR3: CASSQSSGAGPSPLHF. Written as DNA, the CDR3 is TGTGCCAGCAGCCAAAGCTCGGGAGCAGGGCCTTCACCCCTCCACTTT.

The V call is TRBV2, the J call TRBJ2-1, with 10 bases that match TRBD2. The V gene end was trimmed by 4 bases and the J gene end by 5 bases; junction bases not matched to a gene: 5. The CDR3 consists of 15 residues. Germline CDR1 SNHLY, CDR2 FYNNEI. The CDR3 DNA reads as TGTGCCAGCAGTGGGGCTAGCGGGGGACACAATGAGCAGTTCTTC. This encodes CASSGASGGHNEQFF.